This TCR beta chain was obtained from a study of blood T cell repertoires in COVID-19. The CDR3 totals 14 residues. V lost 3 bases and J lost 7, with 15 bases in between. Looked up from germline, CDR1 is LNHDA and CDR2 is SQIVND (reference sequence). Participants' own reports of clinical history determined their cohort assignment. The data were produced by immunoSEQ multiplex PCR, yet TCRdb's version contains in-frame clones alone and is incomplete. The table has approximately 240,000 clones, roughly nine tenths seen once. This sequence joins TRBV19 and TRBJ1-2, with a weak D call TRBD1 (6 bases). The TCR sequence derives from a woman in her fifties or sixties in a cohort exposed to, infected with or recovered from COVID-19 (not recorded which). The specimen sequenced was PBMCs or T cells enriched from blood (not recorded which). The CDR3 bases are TGTGCCAGTAGTATGATCAGGGGCAGTGCTGGCTACACCTTC. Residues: CASSMIRGSAGYTF.